The clone carrying this T cell receptor beta chain was seen once. This sample was taken from a study of blood T cell repertoires in COVID-19. Study context: Italy, Spain and the United States were the sources of the convalescent and acute COVID-19 samples. PBMCs, B-cell-depleted T cells, or T cells provided the cDNA or gDNA that made up the material.

Original processing notes: Reference gene primer amplification gave estimated nucleated cell counts. TCRdb keeps only in-frame clones here, not all; method: immunoSEQ multiplex PCR. D and trimming come from the DNA, and the V and J calls and clone size come from that table. The sample carries fewer than 200,000 clones, 88% recorded once. V was cut by 2 bases and J by 1 base, with 11 bases left in between. Germline CDR1 and CDR2: GTSNPN and SVGIG (reference sequence). The CDR3 runs to 14 residues. The gene calls are TRBV30 and TRBJ1-1; D possibly corresponds to TRBD1 (5 bases). The sequence was obtained from a man aged 55 to 70 with acute or convalescent COVID-19. The sample comprised peripheral blood. CDR3 sequence: CAWSIGHKNTEAFF. The CDR3 region has the DNA TGTGCCTGGAGTATAGGACATAAGAACACTGAAGCTTTCTTT.